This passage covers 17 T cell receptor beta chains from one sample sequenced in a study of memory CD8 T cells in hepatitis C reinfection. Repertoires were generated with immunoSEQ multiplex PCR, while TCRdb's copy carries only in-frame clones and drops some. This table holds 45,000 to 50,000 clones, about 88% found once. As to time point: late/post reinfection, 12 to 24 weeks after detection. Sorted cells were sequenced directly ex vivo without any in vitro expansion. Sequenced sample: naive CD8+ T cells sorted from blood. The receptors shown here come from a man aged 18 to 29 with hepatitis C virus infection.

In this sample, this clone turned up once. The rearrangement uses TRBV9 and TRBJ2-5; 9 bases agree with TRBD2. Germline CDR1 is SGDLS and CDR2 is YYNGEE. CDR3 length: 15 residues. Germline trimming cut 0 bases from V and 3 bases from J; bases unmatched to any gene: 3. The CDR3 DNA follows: TGTGCCAGCAGCGTAGAGGGGACTAGCAAAGAGACCCAGTACTTC. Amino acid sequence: CASSVEGTSKETQYF.

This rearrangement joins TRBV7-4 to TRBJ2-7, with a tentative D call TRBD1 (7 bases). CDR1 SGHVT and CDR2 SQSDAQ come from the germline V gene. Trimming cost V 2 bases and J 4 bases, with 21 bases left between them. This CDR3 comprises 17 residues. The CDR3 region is CASSLPYPSTGTYEQYV. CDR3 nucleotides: TGTGCCAGCAGCTTACCCTATCCCTCGACAGGGACTTACGAGCAGTACGTC.

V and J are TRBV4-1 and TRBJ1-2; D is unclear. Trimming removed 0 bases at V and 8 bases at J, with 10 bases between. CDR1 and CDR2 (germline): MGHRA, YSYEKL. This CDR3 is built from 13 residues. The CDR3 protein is CASSQDTGWGYTF. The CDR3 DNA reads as TGCGCCAGCAGCCAAGATACGGGGTGGGGCTACACCTTC.

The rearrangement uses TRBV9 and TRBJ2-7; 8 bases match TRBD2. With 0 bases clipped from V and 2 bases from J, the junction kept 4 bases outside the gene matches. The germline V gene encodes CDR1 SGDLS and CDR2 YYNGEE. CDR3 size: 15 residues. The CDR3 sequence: CASSVVAGGPYEQYV. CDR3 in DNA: TGTGCCAGCAGCGTAGTGGCGGGGGGCCCCTACGAGCAGTACGTC.

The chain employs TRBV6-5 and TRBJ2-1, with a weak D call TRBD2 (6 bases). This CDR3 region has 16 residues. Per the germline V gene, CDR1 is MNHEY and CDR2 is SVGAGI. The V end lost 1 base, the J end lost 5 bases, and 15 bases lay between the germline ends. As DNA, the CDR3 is TGTGCCAGCAGTTACTTACCGGGAGCCACCAACAATGAGCAGTTCTTC. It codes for CASSYLPGATNNEQFF.

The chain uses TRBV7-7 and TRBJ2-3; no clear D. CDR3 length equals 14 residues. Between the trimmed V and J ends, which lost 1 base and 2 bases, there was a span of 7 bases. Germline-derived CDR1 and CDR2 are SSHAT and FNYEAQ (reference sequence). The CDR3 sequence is CASSLGLTTDTQYF. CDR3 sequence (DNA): TGTGCCAGCAGCTTAGGGCTTACCACAGATACGCAGTATTTT.

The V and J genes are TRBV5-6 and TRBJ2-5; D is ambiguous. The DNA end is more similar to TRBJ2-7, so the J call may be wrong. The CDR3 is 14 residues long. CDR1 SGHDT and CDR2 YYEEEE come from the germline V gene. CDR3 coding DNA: TGTGCCAGCAGCTTGGCCCTAACCCCCTACGAGCAGTACTTC. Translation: CASSLALTPYEQYF.

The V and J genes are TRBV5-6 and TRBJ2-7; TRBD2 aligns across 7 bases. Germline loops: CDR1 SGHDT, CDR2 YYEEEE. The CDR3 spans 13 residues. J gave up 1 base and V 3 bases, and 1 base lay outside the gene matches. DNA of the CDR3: TGTGCCAGCAGCTGGGGGGGATCCTACGAGCAGTACGTC. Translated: CASSWGGSYEQYV.

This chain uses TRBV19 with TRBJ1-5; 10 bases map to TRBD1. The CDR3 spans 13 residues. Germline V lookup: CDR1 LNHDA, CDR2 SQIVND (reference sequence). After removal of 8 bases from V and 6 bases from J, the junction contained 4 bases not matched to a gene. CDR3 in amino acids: CASWDRGSQPQHF. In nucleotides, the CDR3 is TGTGCCAGTTGGGACAGGGGTAGTCAGCCCCAGCATTTT.

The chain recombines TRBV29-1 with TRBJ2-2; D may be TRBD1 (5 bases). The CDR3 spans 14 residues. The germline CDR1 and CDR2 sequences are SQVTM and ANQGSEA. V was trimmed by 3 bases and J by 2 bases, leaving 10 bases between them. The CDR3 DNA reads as TGCAGCGTTGACCCAGGGCGCAACACCGGGGAGCTGTTTTTT. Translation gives CSVDPGRNTGELFF.

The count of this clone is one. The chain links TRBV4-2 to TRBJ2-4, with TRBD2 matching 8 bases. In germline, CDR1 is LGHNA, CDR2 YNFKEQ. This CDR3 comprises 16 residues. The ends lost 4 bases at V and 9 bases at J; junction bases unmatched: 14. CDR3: CASSPGDGRGDGIQYF. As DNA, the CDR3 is TGTGCCAGCAGCCCGGGGGACGGGAGGGGAGATGGCATTCAGTACTTC.

This CDR3 reads CASSELAEGYTF. CDR3 in DNA: TGTGCCAGCAGTGAATTAGCGGAAGGCTACACCTTC. The chain joins TRBV6-1 to TRBJ1-2, with no clear D. The CDR3 runs 12 residues. Trimming removed 2 bases from V and 8 bases from J, with 9 bases in between. Germline V gene sequence: CDR1 MNHNS, CDR2 SASEGT.

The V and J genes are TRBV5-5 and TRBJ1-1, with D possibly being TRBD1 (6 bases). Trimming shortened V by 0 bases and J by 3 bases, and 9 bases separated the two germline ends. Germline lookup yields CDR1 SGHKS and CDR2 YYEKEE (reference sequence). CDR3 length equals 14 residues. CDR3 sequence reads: CASSLDRAYTEAFF. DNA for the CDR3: TGTGCCAGCAGCTTGGACAGGGCGTACACTGAAGCTTTCTTT.

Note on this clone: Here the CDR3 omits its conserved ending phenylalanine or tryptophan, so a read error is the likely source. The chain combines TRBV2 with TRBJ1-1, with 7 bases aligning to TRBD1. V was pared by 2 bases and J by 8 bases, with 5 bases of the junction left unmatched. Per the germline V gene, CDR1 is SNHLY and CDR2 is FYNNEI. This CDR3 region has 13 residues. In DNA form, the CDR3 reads TGTGCCAGCAGTGAAACCAGGGGACAGGAAGCTTTCCTT. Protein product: CASSETRGQEAFL.

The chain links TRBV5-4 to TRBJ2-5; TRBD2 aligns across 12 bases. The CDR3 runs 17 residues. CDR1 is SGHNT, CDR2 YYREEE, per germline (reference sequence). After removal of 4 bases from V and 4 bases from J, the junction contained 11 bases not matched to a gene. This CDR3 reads CASSRASGGVLGETQYF. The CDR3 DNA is TGTGCCAGCAGCCGCGCTAGCGGGGGGGTTCTAGGAGAGACCCAGTACTTC.

As DNA, the CDR3 is TGTGCCAGCAGCTTAGGTGCGGGAGGGCCAATGTACGAGCAGTACTTC. This translates into CASSLGAGGPMYEQYF. V is TRBV7-8 and J is TRBJ2-7, with TRBD2 identical over 9 bases. Trimming removed 1 base from V and 4 bases from J; junction bases left unmatched: 8. The CDR3 consists of 16 residues. Germline CDR1 SGHVS, CDR2 FQNEAQ.

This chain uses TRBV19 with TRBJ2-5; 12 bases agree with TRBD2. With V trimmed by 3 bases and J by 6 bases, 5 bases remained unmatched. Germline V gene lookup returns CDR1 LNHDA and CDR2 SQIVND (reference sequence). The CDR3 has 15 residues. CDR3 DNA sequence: TGTGCCAGTAGTATGACTAGCGGGGGTTCGCAGACCCAGTACTTC. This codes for CASSMTSGGSQTQYF.